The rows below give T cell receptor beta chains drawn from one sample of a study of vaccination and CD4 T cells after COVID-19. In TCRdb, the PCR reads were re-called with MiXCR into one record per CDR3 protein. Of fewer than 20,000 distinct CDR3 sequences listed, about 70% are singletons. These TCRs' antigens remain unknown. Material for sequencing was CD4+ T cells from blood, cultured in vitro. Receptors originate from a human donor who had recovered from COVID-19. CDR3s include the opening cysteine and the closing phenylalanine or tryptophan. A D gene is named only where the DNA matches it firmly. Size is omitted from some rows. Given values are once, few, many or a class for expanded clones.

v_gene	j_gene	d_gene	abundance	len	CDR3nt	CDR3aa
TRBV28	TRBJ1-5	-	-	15	TGTGCCAGCAGTAACCGGGACACAGGGAATCAGCCCCAGCATTTT	CASSNRDTGNQPQHF
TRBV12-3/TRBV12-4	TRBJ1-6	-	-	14	TGTGCCAGCAGCCGAGGACAGACGAATTCACCCCTCCACTTT	CASSRGQTNSPLHF
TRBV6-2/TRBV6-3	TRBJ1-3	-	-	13	TGTGCCAGCAAAATCGCCGCTGGAAACACCATATATTTT	CASKIAAGNTIYF
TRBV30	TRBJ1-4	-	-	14	TGTGCCTGGACACCCGGGCCAGAGGGTGAAAAACTGTTTTTT	CAWTPGPEGEKLFF
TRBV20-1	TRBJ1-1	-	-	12	TGCAGTGCTAGACTCTTGAACGGTGAAGCTTTCTTT	CSARLLNGEAFF
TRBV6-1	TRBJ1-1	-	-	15	TGTGCCAGCACCCAGGGTTCCGGGCCGAACACTGAAGCTTTCTTT	CASTQGSGPNTEAFF
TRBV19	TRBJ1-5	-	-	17	TGTGCCAGTAGTATCCGGGGGAACCAGTATAGCAATCAGCCCCAGCATTTT	CASSIRGNQYSNQPQHF
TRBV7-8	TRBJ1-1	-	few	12	TGTGCCAGCAGCCCCGGTGTGGGAGAAGCTTTCTTT	CASSPGVGEAFF
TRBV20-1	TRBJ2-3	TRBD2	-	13	TGCAGTGCTCCGCTAGCGGTAACAGATACGCAGTATTTT	CSAPLAVTDTQYF
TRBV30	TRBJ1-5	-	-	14	TGTGCCTGGAGTCCAGCTTATAGCAATCAGCCCCAGCATTTT	CAWSPAYSNQPQHF
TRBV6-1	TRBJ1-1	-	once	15	TGTGCCAGCAGGGGGTCCCCCGGCCAACCCGAAGAAGCTTTCTTT	CASRGSPGQPEEAFF
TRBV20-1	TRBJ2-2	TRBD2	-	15	TGCAGTGCTAGAGCTCTAGCGGCTATCACCGGGGAGCTGTTTTTT	CSARALAAITGELFF
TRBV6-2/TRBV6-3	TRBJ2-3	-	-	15	TGTGCCAGCAGTTACTCGACGCTAGATATAGATACGCAGTATTTT	CASSYSTLDIDTQYF
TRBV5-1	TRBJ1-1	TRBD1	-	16	TGCGCCAGCAGCTTTGGGACAGGGGGCTCCGGCACTGAAGCTTTCTTT	CASSFGTGGSGTEAFF
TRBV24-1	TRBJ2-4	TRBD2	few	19	TGTGCCACCAGTGATTTTAGGGAGGGGCGCGGTTCAAACAAAAACATTCAGTACTTC	CATSDFREGRGSNKNIQYF
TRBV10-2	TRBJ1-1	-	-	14	TGCGCCAGCAGTGATATCGGGGGGACATCTCGAGCTTTCTTT	CASSDIGGTSRAFF
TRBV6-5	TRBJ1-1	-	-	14	TGTGCCAGCAGTTACTTTTCCCCCAGCACTGAAGCTTTCTTT	CASSYFSPSTEAFF